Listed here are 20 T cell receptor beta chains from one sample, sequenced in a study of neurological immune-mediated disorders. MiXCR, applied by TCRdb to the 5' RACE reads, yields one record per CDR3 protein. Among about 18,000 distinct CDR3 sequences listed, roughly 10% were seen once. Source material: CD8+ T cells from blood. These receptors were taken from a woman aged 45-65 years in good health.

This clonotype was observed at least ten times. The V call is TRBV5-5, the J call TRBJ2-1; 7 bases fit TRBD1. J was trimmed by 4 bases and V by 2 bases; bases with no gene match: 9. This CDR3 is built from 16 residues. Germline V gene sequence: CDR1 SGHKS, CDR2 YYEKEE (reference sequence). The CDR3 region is CASSLGAGGVYNEQFF. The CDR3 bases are TGTGCCAGCAGCTTAGGCGCAGGGGGTGTGTACAATGAGCAGTTCTTC.

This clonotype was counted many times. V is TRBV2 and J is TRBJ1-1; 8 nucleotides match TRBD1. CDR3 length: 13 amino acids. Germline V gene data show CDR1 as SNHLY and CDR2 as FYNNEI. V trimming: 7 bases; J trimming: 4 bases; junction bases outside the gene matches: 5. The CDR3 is CASIETGVTEAFF. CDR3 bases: TGTGCCAGCATTGAGACAGGGGTCACTGAAGCTTTCTTT.

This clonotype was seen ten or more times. In DNA form, the CDR3 reads TGCGCCAGCAGCTTGTCAACGGGGCCGAGCTCCTACGAGCAGTACTTC. Its protein product is CASSLSTGPSSYEQYF. V is TRBV5-1 and J is TRBJ2-7; either TRBD1 or TRBD2 may fit D (5 bases each). V dropped 1 base and J dropped 0 bases, with 14 bases sitting between them. The CDR3 spans 16 residues. Per the germline V gene, CDR1 is SGHRS and CDR2 is YFSETQ.

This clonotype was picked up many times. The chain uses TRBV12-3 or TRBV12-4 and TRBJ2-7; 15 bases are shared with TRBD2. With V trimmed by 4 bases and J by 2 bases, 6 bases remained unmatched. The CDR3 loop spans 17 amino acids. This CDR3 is CASSWGLAGGPTYEQYF. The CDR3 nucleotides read TGTGCCAGCAGTTGGGGACTAGCGGGGGGCCCCACCTACGAGCAGTACTTC.

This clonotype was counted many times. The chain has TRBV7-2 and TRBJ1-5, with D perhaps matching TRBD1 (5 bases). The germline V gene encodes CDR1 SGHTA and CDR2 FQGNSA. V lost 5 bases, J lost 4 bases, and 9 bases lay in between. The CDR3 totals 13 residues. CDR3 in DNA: TGTGCCAGCAGCCCGTGGGGGAATCAGCCCCAGCATTTT. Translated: CASSPWGNQPQHF.

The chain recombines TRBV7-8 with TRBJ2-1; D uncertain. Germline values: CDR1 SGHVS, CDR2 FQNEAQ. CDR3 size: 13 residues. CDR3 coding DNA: TGTGCAACCAGCTTAACGGTTTACAATGAGCAGTTCTTC. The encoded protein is CATSLTVYNEQFF.

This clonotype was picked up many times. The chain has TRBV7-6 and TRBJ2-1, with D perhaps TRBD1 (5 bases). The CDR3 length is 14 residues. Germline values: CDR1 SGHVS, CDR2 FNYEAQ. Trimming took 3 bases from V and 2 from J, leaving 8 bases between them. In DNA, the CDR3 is TGTGCCAGCAGCTTTGGGGCTCCCTACAATGAGCAGTTCTTC. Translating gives CASSFGAPYNEQFF.

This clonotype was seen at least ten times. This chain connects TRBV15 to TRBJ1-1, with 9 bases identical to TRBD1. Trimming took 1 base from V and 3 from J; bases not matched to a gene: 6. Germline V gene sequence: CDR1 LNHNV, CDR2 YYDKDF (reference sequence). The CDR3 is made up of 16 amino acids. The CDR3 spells CATSRGTGELDTEAFF. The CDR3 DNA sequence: TGTGCCACCAGCAGAGGGACAGGGGAGTTAGACACTGAAGCTTTCTTT.

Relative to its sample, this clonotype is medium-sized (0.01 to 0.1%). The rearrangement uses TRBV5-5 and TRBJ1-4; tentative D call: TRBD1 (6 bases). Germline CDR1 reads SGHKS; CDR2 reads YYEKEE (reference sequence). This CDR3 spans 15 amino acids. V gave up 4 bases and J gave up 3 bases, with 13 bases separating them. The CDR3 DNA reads TGTGCCAGCAGCCCAAGGTGGGGGCCTAATGAAAAACTGTTTTTT. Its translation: CASSPRWGPNEKLFF.

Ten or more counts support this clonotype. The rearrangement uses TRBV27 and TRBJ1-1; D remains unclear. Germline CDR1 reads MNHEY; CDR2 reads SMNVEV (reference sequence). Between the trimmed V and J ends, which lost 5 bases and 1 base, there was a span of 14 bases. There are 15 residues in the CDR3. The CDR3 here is CASSPSGNPNTEAFF. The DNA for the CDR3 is TGTGCCAGCAGTCCTTCCGGTAACCCGAACACTGAAGCTTTCTTT.

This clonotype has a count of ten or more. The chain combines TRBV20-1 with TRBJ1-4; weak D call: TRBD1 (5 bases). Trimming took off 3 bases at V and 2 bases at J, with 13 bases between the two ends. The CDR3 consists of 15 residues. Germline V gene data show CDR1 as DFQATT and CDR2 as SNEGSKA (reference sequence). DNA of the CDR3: TGCAGTGCTAGGGACACCAAATCTACTAATGAAAAACTGTTTTTT. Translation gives CSARDTKSTNEKLFF.

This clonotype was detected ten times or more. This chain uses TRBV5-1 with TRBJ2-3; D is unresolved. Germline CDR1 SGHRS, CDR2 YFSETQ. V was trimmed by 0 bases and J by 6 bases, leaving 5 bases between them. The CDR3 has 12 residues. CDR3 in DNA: TGCGCCAGCAGCTTGGGATCTGATACGCAGTATTTT. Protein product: CASSLGSDTQYF.

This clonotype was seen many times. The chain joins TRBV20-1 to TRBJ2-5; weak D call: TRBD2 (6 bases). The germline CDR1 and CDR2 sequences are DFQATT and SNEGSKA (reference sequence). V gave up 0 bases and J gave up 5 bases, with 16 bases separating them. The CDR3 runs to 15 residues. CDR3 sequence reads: CSARDEEGVGETQYF. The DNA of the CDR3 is TGCAGTGCTAGAGATGAGGAGGGAGTGGGGGAGACCCAGTACTTC.

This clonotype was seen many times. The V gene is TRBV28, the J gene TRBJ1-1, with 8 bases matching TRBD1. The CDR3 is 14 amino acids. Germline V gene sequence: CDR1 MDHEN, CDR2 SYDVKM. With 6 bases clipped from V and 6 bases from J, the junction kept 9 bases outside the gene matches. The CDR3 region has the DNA TGTGCCAGCAGCCCCGACAGGGGAGCGTCTGAAGCTTTCTTT. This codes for CASSPDRGASEAFF.

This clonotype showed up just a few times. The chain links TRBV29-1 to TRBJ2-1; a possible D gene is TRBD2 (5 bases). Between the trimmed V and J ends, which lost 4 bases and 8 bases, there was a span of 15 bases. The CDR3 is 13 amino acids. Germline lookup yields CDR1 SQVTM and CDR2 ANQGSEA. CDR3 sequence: CSVGTHRGDEQFF. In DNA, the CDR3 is TGCAGCGTTGGAACTCACCGGGGAGATGAGCAGTTCTTC.

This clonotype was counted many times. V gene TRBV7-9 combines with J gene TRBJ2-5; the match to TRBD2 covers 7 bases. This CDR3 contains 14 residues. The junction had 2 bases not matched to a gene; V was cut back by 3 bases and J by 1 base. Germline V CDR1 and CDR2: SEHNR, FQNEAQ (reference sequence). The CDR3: CASSFTSVQETQYF. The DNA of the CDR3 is TGTGCCAGCAGCTTCACTAGCGTCCAAGAGACCCAGTACTTC.

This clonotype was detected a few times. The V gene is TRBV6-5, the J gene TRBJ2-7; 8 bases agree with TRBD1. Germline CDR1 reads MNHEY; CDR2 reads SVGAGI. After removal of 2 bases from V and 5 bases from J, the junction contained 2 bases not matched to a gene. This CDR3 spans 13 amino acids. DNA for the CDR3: TGTGCCAGCAGTTACGGGACAGGCCACGAGCAGTACTTC. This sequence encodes CASSYGTGHEQYF.

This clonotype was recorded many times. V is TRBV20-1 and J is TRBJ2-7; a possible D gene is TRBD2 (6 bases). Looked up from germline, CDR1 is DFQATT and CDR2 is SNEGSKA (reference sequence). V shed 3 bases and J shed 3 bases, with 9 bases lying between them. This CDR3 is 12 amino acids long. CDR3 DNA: TGCAGTGCTAGGTCGGAGGGCTACGAGCAGTACTTC. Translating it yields CSARSEGYEQYF.

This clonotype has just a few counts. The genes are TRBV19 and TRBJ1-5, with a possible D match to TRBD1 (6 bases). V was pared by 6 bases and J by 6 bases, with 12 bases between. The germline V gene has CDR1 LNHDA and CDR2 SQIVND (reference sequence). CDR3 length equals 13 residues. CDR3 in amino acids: CASSNDRPQPQHF. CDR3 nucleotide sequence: TGTGCCAGTAGCAACGACAGGCCTCAGCCCCAGCATTTT. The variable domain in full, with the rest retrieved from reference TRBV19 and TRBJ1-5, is DGGITQSPKYLFRKEGQNVTLSCEQNLNHDAMYWYRQDPGQGLRLIYYSQIVNDFQKGDIAEGYSVSREKKESFPLTVTSAQKNPTAFYLCASSNDRPQPQHFGDGTRLSIL.

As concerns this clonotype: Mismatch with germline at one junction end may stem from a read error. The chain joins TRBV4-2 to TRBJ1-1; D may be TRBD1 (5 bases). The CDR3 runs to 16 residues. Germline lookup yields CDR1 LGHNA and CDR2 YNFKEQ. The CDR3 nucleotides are TGTGCCACCAGCCACGATGCGTGGGGGGAAAACACTGAAGCTTTCTTC. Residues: CATSHDAWGENTEAFF.